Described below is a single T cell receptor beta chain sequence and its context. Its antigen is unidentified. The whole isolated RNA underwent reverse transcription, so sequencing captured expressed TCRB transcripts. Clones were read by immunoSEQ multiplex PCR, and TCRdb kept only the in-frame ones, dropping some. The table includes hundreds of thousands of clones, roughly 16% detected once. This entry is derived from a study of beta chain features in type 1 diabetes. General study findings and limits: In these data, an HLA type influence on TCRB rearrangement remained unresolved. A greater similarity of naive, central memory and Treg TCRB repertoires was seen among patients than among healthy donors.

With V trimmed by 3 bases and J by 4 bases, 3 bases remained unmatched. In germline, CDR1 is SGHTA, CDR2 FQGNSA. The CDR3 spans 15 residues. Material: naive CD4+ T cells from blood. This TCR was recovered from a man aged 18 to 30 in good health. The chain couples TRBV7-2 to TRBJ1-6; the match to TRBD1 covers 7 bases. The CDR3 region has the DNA TGTGCCAGCAGCTTCCCAGGGGGATATAATTCACCCCTCCACTTT. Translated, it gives CASSFPGGYNSPLHF.